These 14 T cell receptor beta chains originate from one sample sequenced in a study of blood T cell repertoires in COVID-19. Using immunoSEQ multiplex PCR, the repertoire was profiled, and TCRdb retains in-frame clones only, with some absent. Of roughly 100,000 clones listed, about 86% are singletons. Sequencing was carried out using peripheral blood. These receptors originate from an elderly man with acute or convalescent COVID-19.

CDR3 nucleotide sequence: TGTGCCAGCAGCCTACAGGGAGAGCCCCAGCATTTT. It codes for CASSLQGEPQHF. This chain uses TRBV7-9 with TRBJ1-5, with D perhaps TRBD1 (6 bases). The length of the CDR3 is 12 residues. Trimming removed 5 bases at V and 8 bases at J, with 10 bases between. Germline CDR1 reads SEHNR; CDR2 reads FQNEAQ (reference sequence).

V usage is TRBV6-5 and J usage is TRBJ1-2; TRBD1 might be the D (6 bases). The length of the CDR3 is 14 residues. The V end was cut by 0 bases, the J end by 6 bases, with 11 bases between. Germline lookup yields CDR1 MNHEY and CDR2 SVGAGI. DNA of the CDR3: TGTGCCAGCAGTTACTCGCAGGGGCAGAATGGCTACACCTTC. As protein: CASSYSQGQNGYTF.

The J gene is TRBJ2-3, the V gene TRBV29-1; a possible D gene is TRBD2 (5 bases). This CDR3 is 13 amino acids long. Germline V gives CDR1 SQVTM, CDR2 ANQGSEA. The germline V and J ends were trimmed by 4 bases and 8 bases, with 16 bases remaining between them. CDR3 amino acids: CSVADSGYGTQYF. CDR3 sequence (DNA): TGCAGCGTTGCCGACTCGGGATATGGTACGCAGTATTTT.

V is TRBV7-3 and J is TRBJ2-2, with unresolved D. The CDR3 length is 13 residues. Germline CDR1 SGHTA, CDR2 FQGTGA. Deletions cut 5 bases from V and 5 bases from J, with 9 bases between. This CDR3 is CASSRSGTGELFF. The CDR3 bases are TGTGCCAGCAGCAGATCCGGGACCGGGGAGCTGTTTTTT.

This chain joins TRBV15 and TRBJ1-1; TRBD1 aligns across 11 bases. The V and J ends lost 1 base and 3 bases, in that order; junction bases with no gene match: 10. The CDR3 runs to 18 residues. Germline V gives CDR1 LNHNV, CDR2 YYDKDF (reference sequence). The CDR3 spells CATSRVGSGTGGYTEAFF. Written as DNA, the CDR3 is TGTGCCACCAGCAGAGTGGGGTCCGGGACAGGGGGTTACACTGAAGCTTTCTTT.

J is TRBJ2-1 and V is TRBV9; weak D call: TRBD2 (6 bases). The ends were cut back, 0 bases at V and 10 bases at J, with 14 bases in the middle. The length of the CDR3 is 14 residues. Looked up from germline, CDR1 is SGDLS and CDR2 is YYNGEE. In DNA, the CDR3 is TGTGCCAGCAGCGTAGGGTTGGGACTCACGGAGCAGTTCTTC. It is translated as CASSVGLGLTEQFF. The full variable domain, completed using reference TRBV9 and TRBJ2-1, is DSGVTQTPKHLITATGQRVTLRCSPRSGDLSVYWYQQSLDQGLQFLIQYYNGEERAKGNILERFSAQQFPDLHSELNLSSLELGDSALYFCASSVGLGLTEQFFGPGTRLTVL.

The chain is built from TRBV9 and TRBJ1-6, with 8 bases aligning to TRBD1. CDR1 and CDR2 (germline): SGDLS, YYNGEE. V lost 3 bases and J lost 16; bases outside the gene matches: 9. CDR3 length equals 13 residues. Here the CDR3 DNA reads TGTGCCAGCAGCGCCCCCGGGACAGGTCGGCTCCACTTT. The encoded protein is CASSAPGTGRLHF.

V gene TRBV12-3 or TRBV12-4 combines with J gene TRBJ2-2; tentative D call: TRBD1 (6 bases). With 7 bases removed from V and 6 bases from J, the gap between germline ends came to 12 bases. The CDR3 is 13 residues long. The CDR3, as DNA: TGTGCCAGCAAGCGACAGGCTCCCGGGGAGCTGTTTTTT. Encoded protein: CASKRQAPGELFF.

V gene TRBV11-2 combines with J gene TRBJ2-7; 13 bases fit TRBD2. The CDR3 length is 16 residues. J was trimmed by 0 bases and V by 3 bases; bases with no gene match: 2. Germline CDR1 and CDR2: SGHAT and FQNNGV. CDR3 nucleotide sequence: TGTGCCAGCAGCTTGGGACTAGCGGGGAACTCCTACGAGCAGTACTTC. Amino acids: CASSLGLAGNSYEQYF. Using reference TRBV11-2 and TRBJ2-7 for the parts outside the CDR3, the full variable domain is EAGVAQSPRYKIIEKRQSVAFWCNPISGHATLYWYQQILGQGPKLLIQFQNNGVVDDSQLPKDRFSAERLKGVDSTLKIQPAKLEDSAVYLCASSLGLAGNSYEQYFGPGTRLTVT.

The gene calls are TRBV29-1 and TRBJ2-1; 12 nucleotides align to TRBD2. The junction had 18 bases not matched to a gene; V was cut back by 7 bases and J by 5 bases. In germline, CDR1 is SQVTM, CDR2 ANQGSEA. This CDR3 has 18 amino acids. The CDR3 loop reads CSARRASGRANGNNEQFF. CDR3 DNA: TGCAGCGCCCGAAGGGCTAGCGGGAGGGCCAACGGAAACAATGAGCAGTTCTTC.

This chain joins TRBV14 and TRBJ1-2; 9 positions match TRBD1. Germline loops: CDR1 SGHDN, CDR2 FVKESK. CDR3 length: 17 residues. V lost 0 bases to trimming and J lost 4 bases; unmatched junction nucleotides: 9. Written as DNA, the CDR3 is TGTGCCAGCAGCCAAGATCGGGGGACAGGGTTGCCCTATGGCTACACCTTC. Its protein is CASSQDRGTGLPYGYTF.

V gene TRBV6-6 combines with J gene TRBJ1-5; D is perhaps TRBD1 (6 bases). Between the trimmed V and J ends, which lost 6 bases and 1 base, there was a span of 13 bases. Germline CDR1 MNHNY, CDR2 SVGAGI (reference sequence). This CDR3 comprises 15 residues. CDR3 in amino acids: CASSQQGGSNQPQHF. The CDR3 DNA follows: TGTGCCAGCAGCCAACAGGGAGGGAGCAATCAGCCCCAGCATTTT.

This clone was seen a single time. The chain links TRBV6-2 or TRBV6-3 to TRBJ1-2; 8 bases fit TRBD1. CDR1 and CDR2 (germline): MNHEY, SVGEGT. The CDR3 has 13 residues. V shed 5 bases, J shed 6 bases, and the junction held 5 bases outside the gene matches. CDR3 bases: TGTGCCAGCAGTGGACAGGGATCCGATGGCTACACCTTC. This codes for CASSGQGSDGYTF.

The chain links TRBV9 to TRBJ2-1, with D hard to call. Per germline, CDR1 SGDLS and CDR2 YYNGEE. V was trimmed by 4 bases and J by 0 bases, leaving 8 bases between them. This CDR3 spans 14 amino acids. CDR3 protein: CASSPGGSYNEQFF. In DNA form, the CDR3 reads TGTGCCAGCAGCCCCGGCGGCTCCTACAATGAGCAGTTCTTC.